The rows below give T cell receptor beta chains drawn from one sample of a study of technical replicates of blood from a few donors. Sequencing used immunoSEQ multiplex PCR; TCRdb keeps in-frame clones, though not all of them. The data show some 69,000 clones, 88% seen once. Sequencing was performed on PBMCs. The receptor source for this set is a human donor in good health. Some clones in this sample may be carry-over from other donors' samples. Each CDR3 is given with its conserved first and last residue. The D gene is left open where the match is weak. Size is stated for part of the rows, as once, few or many counts, or as a class when the clone is expanded.

cdr3_nt | cdr3_aa | j_call | v_call | clone_size | d_call
TGTGCCAGTAGTCCCCATCTGGAGAGGCAAGAGACCCAGTACTTC | CASSPHLERQETQYF | TRBJ2-5 | TRBV19 | - | -
TGTGCCAGTAGTATAATTCAGGGGCAGCCCCAGCATTTT | CASSIIQGQPQHF | TRBJ1-5 | TRBV19 | - | -
TGCGCCAGCACCCCCGCTCCGACAGGGGCGGGTGGAAACACCATATATTTT | CASTPAPTGAGGNTIYF | TRBJ1-3 | TRBV5-1 | - | TRBD1
TGTGCCAGCAGTTCACCGGGACTTCGTCGTTACGAGCAGTACTTC | CASSSPGLRRYEQYF | TRBJ2-7 | TRBV6-6 | once | -
TGTGCCAGCAGTGAACGGGACTACAATGAGCAGTTCTTC | CASSERDYNEQFF | TRBJ2-1 | TRBV6-1 | - | -
TGTGCCAGCAGCAAAGTGGGGGGGGCTAAGGTCCTCGGCTATGGCTACACCTTC | CASSKVGGAKVLGYGYTF | TRBJ1-2 | TRBV21-1 | - | -
TGTGCCTGGCGCGGGGCCCCCGGAGCCCAGTACTTC | CAWRGAPGAQYF | TRBJ2-5 | TRBV30 | few | -
TGCGCCAGCAGCCAACACCGCTCCTGGGCTGTCAGCCCTAGGGGTGGCTACACCTTC | CASSQHRSWAVSPRGGYTF | TRBJ1-2 | TRBV4-3 | - | -
TGTGCCAGCAGCCGGACAGGGTGGGAAACTGAAGCTTTCTTT | CASSRTGWETEAFF | TRBJ1-1 | TRBV4-2 | - | TRBD1
TGTGCCAGCAGCCAAGCATTCGCGGCTAGCGGGACCACAGATACGCAGTATTTT | CASSQAFAASGTTDTQYF | TRBJ2-3 | TRBV14 | - | TRBD2
TGTGCCTGGAGTGTACTAGCGGAGAGAGAGCAGTTCTTC | CAWSVLAEREQFF | TRBJ2-1 | TRBV30 | - | TRBD2
TGTGCCAGCAGCAAAGGGGGAGTGGGTGAAAAGGTGGCTGGACAGCCCCAGCATTTT | CASSKGGVGEKVAGQPQHF | TRBJ1-5 | TRBV21-1 | - | -
TGTGCCATCCGAGGGACCGGGGAGCTGTTTTTT | CAIRGTGELFF | TRBJ2-2 | TRBV10-3 | - | -
TGTGCCAGCAGCTTGCGGCAGGCTCCCTACGAGCAGTACTTC | CASSLRQAPYEQYF | TRBJ2-7 | TRBV5-6 | once | -
TGTGCCAGCTCATCGGGAGAGACCCAGTACTTC | CASSSGETQYF | TRBJ2-5 | TRBV18 | - | -
TGTGCCACCGAGGCATCCGACAGTCAACAGCCCCAGCATTTT | CATEASDSQQPQHF | TRBJ1-5 | TRBV19 | few | -
TGTGCCGGCTCGGGACAGGGTACCCCCGGGGAGCTGTTTTTT | CAGSGQGTPGELFF | TRBJ2-2 | TRBV2 | - | TRBD1
TGCAGCGTTACCGACAGTACCAACACCTACGAGCAGTACTTC | CSVTDSTNTYEQYF | TRBJ2-7 | TRBV29-1 | - | -
TGTGCCAGCAGGGGATGGGGCCTAGCGGGGGGCGGGGGTAGCACAGATACGCAGTATTTT | CASRGWGLAGGGGSTDTQYF | TRBJ2-3 | TRBV27 | - | TRBD2
TGCGCCAGCAGCTCCCTTTCGGGGGACGGGGGGAGGCAGTTCTTC | CASSSLSGDGGRQFF | TRBJ2-1 | TRBV5-1 | - | TRBD2
TGTGCCAGCAGTTACAGGAGACCGATGGTCACCGGGGAGCTGTTTTTT | CASSYRRPMVTGELFF | TRBJ2-2 | TRBV6-5 | - | -
TGTGCCAGCAGTCCCCGAGCTGGTGGCTACACCTTC | CASSPRAGGYTF | TRBJ1-2 | TRBV6-1 | - | -
TGTGCCAGCCGCCTCCGGGACTCGAACACAGATACGCAGTATTTT | CASRLRDSNTDTQYF | TRBJ2-3 | TRBV6-6 | once | -
TGTGCCAGCAGCCCGACTAGCGGGAGTGTGTATACGCAGTATTTT | CASSPTSGSVYTQYF | TRBJ2-3 | TRBV12-1 | - | -
TGTGCCAGCAGCTCAGGGGGGACTAGCTTCGAGACCCAGTACTTC | CASSSGGTSFETQYF | TRBJ2-5 | TRBV11-3 | once | TRBD2
TGTGCCAGTAGTATAACAGGGGTTGGAAACACCATATATTTT | CASSITGVGNTIYF | TRBJ1-3 | TRBV19 | - | TRBD1
TGTGCCAGCAGTTTAACGGGGGGTTCAACGTACTATGGCTACACCTTC | CASSLTGGSTYYGYTF | TRBJ1-2 | TRBV27 | - | -
TGCGCCAGCAGCTTAGGCGTCCTAGCGGGAGAGGCAGATACGCAGTATTTT | CASSLGVLAGEADTQYF | TRBJ2-3 | TRBV5-1 | - | TRBD2
TGCAGCGCCTCGGGCTCCTACAATGAGCAGTTCTTC | CSASGSYNEQFF | TRBJ2-1 | TRBV29-1 | - | -
TGTGCCAGCAGTCCCGGCGACAGGGCGTATGGCTACACCTTC | CASSPGDRAYGYTF | TRBJ1-2 | TRBV2 | once | TRBD1
TGTGCCAGCAGCAAATCGACAGGGGGTAACACTGAAGCTTTCTTT | CASSKSTGGNTEAFF | TRBJ1-1 | TRBV7-9 | once | TRBD1
TGTGCCAGCAGCCAAGTGGCGGGAGGGCCCTCAGATACGCAGTATTTT | CASSQVAGGPSDTQYF | TRBJ2-3 | TRBV4-2 | - | TRBD2
TGCGCCAGCAGCCAAGACACAGGGAGTCGCTATGGCTACACCTTC | CASSQDTGSRYGYTF | TRBJ1-2 | TRBV4-3 | - | -
TGTGCCGGAATGTCGGGTGCGGGTCAAGAGACCCAGTACTTC | CAGMSGAGQETQYF | TRBJ2-5 | TRBV30 | - | -
TGCGCCAGCAGCCCCTCTAGCGGGGGTTCCTACAATGAGCAGTTCTTC | CASSPSSGGSYNEQFF | TRBJ2-1 | TRBV5-1 | - | TRBD2
TGTGCCAGCAGCCTCGGGTTGAACACTGAAGCTTTCTTT | CASSLGLNTEAFF | TRBJ1-1 | TRBV11-2 | - | -
TGTGCCAGCAGGATGGACAGCTCTGGAAACACCATATATTTT | CASRMDSSGNTIYF | TRBJ1-3 | TRBV6-5 | - | -
TGTGCCAGCAGCCACGCTGACGGCAGGGCATCAGAAAAACTGTTTTTT | CASSHADGRASEKLFF | TRBJ1-4 | TRBV14 | few | -
TGTGCCAGCAGCTCCCGGGACAGGTTGACCGGGGAGCTGTTTTTT | CASSSRDRLTGELFF | TRBJ2-2 | TRBV7-9 | - | TRBD1
TGTGCCAGCAGCTTGACTACAGATACGCAGTATTTT | CASSLTTDTQYF | TRBJ2-3 | TRBV11-2 | - | -
TGTGCCAGCATTTCAAGGGGCAGAAACACTGAAGCTTTCTTT | CASISRGRNTEAFF | TRBJ1-1 | TRBV21-1 | once | -
TGCGCCAGCAGCTACTCGGACACTAACTATGGCTACACCTTC | CASSYSDTNYGYTF | TRBJ1-2 | TRBV5-1 | - | -
TGTGCCAGCAGTGATGCGGGACCCATTGAAGCTTTCTTT | CASSDAGPIEAFF | TRBJ1-1 | TRBV25-1 | few | -
TGTGCCAGTAGTAGGGGACAGCCTACGAACGAGCAGTACTTC | CASSRGQPTNEQYF | TRBJ2-7 | TRBV19 | - | TRBD1
TGTGCCAGCAGAGGACTAGCGGGGTTCACCGGGGAGCTGTTTTTT | CASRGLAGFTGELFF | TRBJ2-2 | TRBV2 | - | TRBD2
TGTGCCAGCAGCTTAGCGGTGCAACAGGGGTTTACCCCAAGGGGAGAGCAGTTCTTC | CASSLAVQQGFTPRGEQFF | TRBJ2-1 | TRBV7-2 | - | TRBD1
TGCAGCGTCCTTGACAGAAACTATGGCTACACCTTC | CSVLDRNYGYTF | TRBJ1-2 | TRBV29-1 | - | -
TGTGCCAGCAAAAAACGCGGTGGAGGTAGCACTGAAGCTTTCTTT | CASKKRGGGSTEAFF | TRBJ1-1 | TRBV5-6 | - | -
TGTGCCAGCAGTGAATGGATAGGGAGGAACACTGAAGCTTTCTTT | CASSEWIGRNTEAFF | TRBJ1-1 | TRBV2 | once | -
TGTGCCAGCAGCCGGCTAGCGGGGGGGCCCCGAGAGCAGTTCTTC | CASSRLAGGPREQFF | TRBJ2-1 | TRBV7-2 | - | TRBD2
TGTGCCTGGAGTGCCGGGGGGGGACTTTATGGCTACACCTTC | CAWSAGGGLYGYTF | TRBJ1-2 | TRBV30 | - | -
TGTGCCAGTAGCCTCCCGACTGGAAGCGGGAGGAAAGAGACCCAGTACTTC | CASSLPTGSGRKETQYF | TRBJ2-5 | TRBV19 | - | TRBD2
TGTGCCAGCACAAAAGCGGGAGCCAGCTCCTACGAGCAGTACTTC | CASTKAGASSYEQYF | TRBJ2-7 | TRBV11-1 | once | TRBD2
TGCAGCACATTGACAGGGGGAAGGTCGGATGGCTACACCTTC | CSTLTGGRSDGYTF | TRBJ1-2 | TRBV29-1 | - | TRBD1
TGTGCCAGCAGCTTAAGAAGAGCTTCGGCCCAGCATTTT | CASSLRRASAQHF | TRBJ1-5 | TRBV7-6 | few | -
TGCAGCGTTCAGGCCCGGCAGGGTGAAAAACTGTTTTTT | CSVQARQGEKLFF | TRBJ1-4 | TRBV29-1 | - | -
TGTGCCAGCAGCGTAGCTCCCTCCCTAGGCACCGGGGAGCTGTTTTTT | CASSVAPSLGTGELFF | TRBJ2-2 | TRBV9 | - | -
TGTGCCAGCAGTTATTCGGGGGCCGCGGGCAATCAGCCCCAGCATTTT | CASSYSGAAGNQPQHF | TRBJ1-5 | TRBV6-9 | - | -
TGCGCCAGCAGCCAGACAGGGGGGCTACCATATGGCTACACCTTC | CASSQTGGLPYGYTF | TRBJ1-2 | TRBV4-3 | - | TRBD1